The rows below give T cell receptor beta chains drawn from one sample of a study of cytomegalovirus exposure and HLA in healthy donors. Assay used: immunoSEQ multiplex PCR; TCRdb lists only in-frame clones, some missing. The sample lists some 190,000 clones, approximately 86% occurring once. The sample was PBMCs. The receptors were gathered from a woman between 18 and 29 years old in good health and CMV-seronegative. CDR3s include the opening cysteine and the closing phenylalanine or tryptophan. The order of the fields is D gene, J gene, V gene, clone size, CDR3 protein, CDR3 DNA. The D gene is left open where the match is weak. Part of the rows lack a size; the others show once, few, many or a class for expanded clones.

-,TRBJ1-2,TRBV2,-,CASSVTEDYGYTF,TGTGCCAGCAGTGTGACAGAAGACTATGGCTACACCTTC
-,TRBJ2-1,TRBV4-1,-,CASSQGRRSSYNEQFF,TGCGCCAGCAGCCAAGGGAGGAGAAGCTCCTACAATGAGCAGTTCTTC
-,TRBJ2-5,TRBV30,-,CAWRRQGETQYF,TGTGCCTGGAGACGGCAGGGCGAGACCCAGTACTTC
TRBD2,TRBJ2-7,TRBV9,-,CASSTGLAATYEQYF,TGTGCCAGCAGCACCGGACTAGCGGCCACCTACGAGCAGTACTTC
TRBD1,TRBJ1-1,TRBV18,-,CASSTTGGADEAFF,TGTGCCAGCTCAACCACAGGGGGGGCGGATGAAGCTTTCTTT
-,TRBJ2-1,TRBV29-1,once,CSVDLGGELATRSYNEQFF,TGCAGCGTTGATTTGGGTGGGGAGTTAGCGACCCGCTCCTACAATGAGCAGTTCTTC
-,TRBJ1-1,TRBV29-1,few,CSAIHDVPEAFF,TGCAGCGCTATTCATGATGTGCCTGAAGCTTTCTTT
-,TRBJ2-2,TRBV7-9,-,CASSVTNWGAGELFF,TGTGCCAGCAGCGTCACGAACTGGGGGGCCGGGGAGCTGTTTTTT
TRBD1,TRBJ2-7,TRBV7-9,-,CASSPGDRGFSYEQYF,TGTGCCAGCAGCCCAGGGGACAGGGGGTTCTCCTACGAGCAGTACTTC
TRBD1,TRBJ1-1,TRBV28,-,CASSPGTGNTEAFF,TGTGCCAGCAGTCCTGGGACAGGGAACACTGAAGCTTTCTTT
TRBD2,TRBJ2-3,TRBV7-2,-,CASSFGLAGGDTQYF,TGTGCCAGCAGTTTCGGACTAGCGGGAGGGGATACGCAGTATTTT
-,TRBJ2-5,TRBV29-1,-,CSVVLASGGETQYF,TGCAGCGTTGTTTTAGCGAGCGGTGGAGAGACCCAGTACTTC
-,TRBJ1-4,TRBV11-2,-,CASSLAGFNEKLFF,TGTGCCAGCAGCTTAGCAGGATTTAATGAAAAACTGTTTTTT
TRBD1,TRBJ1-4,TRBV9,few,CASSVVPGQPNEKLFF,TGTGCCAGCAGCGTGGTACCGGGACAGCCCAATGAAAAACTGTTTTTT
-,TRBJ2-3,TRBV29-1,once,CSVYGSLDTDTQYF,TGCAGCGTTTATGGCTCCCTCGACACAGATACGCAGTATTTT
-,TRBJ1-6,TRBV19,-,CASSSGISPLHF,TGTGCCAGTAGTTCGGGGATTTCACCCCTCCACTTT
TRBD2,TRBJ2-1,TRBV9,once,CASSPVAGVRNEQFF,TGTGCCAGCAGCCCAGTAGCGGGGGTAAGGAATGAGCAGTTCTTC
TRBD2,TRBJ2-5,TRBV10-3,-,CAISALAGVGETQYF,TGTGCCATCAGTGCACTAGCGGGGGTGGGGGAGACCCAGTACTTC
-,TRBJ1-5,TRBV27,-,CASSFQGNNQPQHF,TGTGCCAGCAGTTTCCAGGGGAACAATCAGCCCCAGCATTTT
-,TRBJ2-5,TRBV11-2,-,CASSSLQGTQYF,TGTGCCAGCAGCTCCCTCCAGGGGACCCAGTACTTC
-,TRBJ2-7,TRBV6-5,-,CASSPPGVSSYEQYF,TGTGCCAGCAGTCCACCAGGGGTGAGCTCCTACGAGCAGTACTTC
-,TRBJ1-2,TRBV10-1,few,CATVLTGFYGYTF,TGCGCCACCGTATTAACAGGGTTCTATGGCTACACCTTC
-,TRBJ2-3,TRBV4-1,few,CASRTYRGGADTQYF,TGCGCCAGCAGAACTTATAGGGGGGGCGCAGATACGCAGTATTTT
-,TRBJ2-5,TRBV18,-,CASSPGGETQYF,TGTGCCAGCTCACCCGGGGGAGAGACCCAGTACTTC
TRBD2,TRBJ2-2,TRBV5-1,-,CASSSLAGEGTGELFF,TGCGCCAGCAGCTCTCTAGCGGGAGAGGGCACCGGGGAGCTGTTTTTT
TRBD1,TRBJ2-2,TRBV4-1,-,CASSPTGGFTGELFF,TGCGCCAGCAGCCCGACAGGGGGCTTTACCGGGGAGCTGTTTTTT
TRBD2,TRBJ2-5,TRBV29-1,-,CSVREPPPGGQETQYF,TGCAGCGTTCGGGAGCCCCCGCCGGGAGGTCAGGAGACCCAGTACTTC
-,TRBJ2-7,TRBV21-1,-,CASNSTGMSEQYF,TGTGCCAGCAACTCGACAGGGATGAGTGAGCAGTACTTC
TRBD2,TRBJ2-3,TRBV30,-,CAWSYLLAGEDHNTDTQYF,TGTGCCTGGAGTTACCTTCTAGCGGGAGAAGACCATAACACAGATACGCAGTATTTT